What follows is one T cell receptor (beta chain) and its context. Its antigen is as yet unknown. Some clones are missing from TCRdb's copy, which holds only in-frame ones; the method was immunoSEQ multiplex PCR. The sample yields around 71,000 clones, over 85% seen once. There are 14 residues in the CDR3. The V gene's germline CDR1 is KGHSH and CDR2 LQKENI. The ends lost 4 bases at V and 0 bases at J; junction bases unmatched: 2. The sample originates from a study of cytomegalovirus exposure and HLA in healthy donors. Broader study findings: Cytomegalovirus status was reportedly diagnosed by the classifier with high specificity and sensitivity. Subsequent analysis showed first-cohort TCR clusters tending to co-occur in approximately 120 validation repertoires. While the bulk of TCR sequences proved rare, some public TCRs turned up in many donors.

Sample: PBMCs. This sequence originates from a man in his late teens or twenties in good health and CMV-seropositive. The chain has TRBV18 and TRBJ2-7, with 8 bases lining up with TRBD1. The CDR3: CASSRTGPSYEQYF. In DNA, the CDR3 is TGTGCCAGCTCACGGACAGGGCCCTCCTACGAGCAGTACTTC.